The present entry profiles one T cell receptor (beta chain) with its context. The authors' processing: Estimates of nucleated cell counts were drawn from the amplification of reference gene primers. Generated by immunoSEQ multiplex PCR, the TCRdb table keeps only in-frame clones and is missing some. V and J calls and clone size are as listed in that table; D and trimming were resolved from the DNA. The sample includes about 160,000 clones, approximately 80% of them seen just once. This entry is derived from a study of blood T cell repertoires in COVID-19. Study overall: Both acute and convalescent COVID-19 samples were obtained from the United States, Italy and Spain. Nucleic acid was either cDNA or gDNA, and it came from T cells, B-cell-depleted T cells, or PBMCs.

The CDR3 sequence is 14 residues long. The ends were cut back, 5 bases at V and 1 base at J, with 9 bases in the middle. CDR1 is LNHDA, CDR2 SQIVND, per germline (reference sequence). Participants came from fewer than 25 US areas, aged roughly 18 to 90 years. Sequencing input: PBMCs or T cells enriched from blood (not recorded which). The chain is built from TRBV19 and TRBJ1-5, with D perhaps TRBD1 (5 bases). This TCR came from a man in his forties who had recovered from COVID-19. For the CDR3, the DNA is TGTGCCAGTAGTTCGGCAGGGAGCAATCAGCCCCAGCATTTT. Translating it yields CASSSAGSNQPQHF.